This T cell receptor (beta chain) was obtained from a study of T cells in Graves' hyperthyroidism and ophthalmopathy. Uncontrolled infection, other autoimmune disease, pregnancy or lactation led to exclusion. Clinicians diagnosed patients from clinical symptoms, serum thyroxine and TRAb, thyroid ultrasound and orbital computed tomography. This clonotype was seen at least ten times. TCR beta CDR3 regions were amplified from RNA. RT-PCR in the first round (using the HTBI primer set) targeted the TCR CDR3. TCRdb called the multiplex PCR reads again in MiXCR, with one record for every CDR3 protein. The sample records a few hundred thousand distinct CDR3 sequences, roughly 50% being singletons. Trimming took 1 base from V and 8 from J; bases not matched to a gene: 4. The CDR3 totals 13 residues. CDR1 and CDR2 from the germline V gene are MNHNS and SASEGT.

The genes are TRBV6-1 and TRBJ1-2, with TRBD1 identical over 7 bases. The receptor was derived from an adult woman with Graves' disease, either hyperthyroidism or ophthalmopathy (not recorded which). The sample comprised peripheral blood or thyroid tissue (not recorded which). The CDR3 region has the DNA TGTGCCAGCAGTGAAGAGGGGGCGCGGGGCTACACCTTC. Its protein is CASSEEGARGYTF.